The 25 T cell receptor beta chains below all came from one sample that was sequenced in a study of shared clonotypes between healthy human individuals. The table came from immunoSEQ multiplex PCR; TCRdb's copy has only in-frame clones and leaves some out. The table includes more than 2,000,000 clones, 85% to 95% detected once. The sample consisted of naive CD4+ T cells sorted from blood. The subset: CD45RA+ positively selected. The receptors stem from a man between 18 and 35 years old in good health.

This clone was observed a single time. This chain uses TRBV6-5 with TRBJ1-2; maybe TRBD1 (5 bases). Between the trimmed V and J ends, which lost 2 bases and 4 bases, there was a span of 14 bases. This CDR3 comprises 15 residues. Germline V gene data show CDR1 as MNHEY and CDR2 as SVGAGI. CDR3 DNA: TGTGCCAGCAGTTACGAGACACCTGGGGGCTATGGCTACACCTTC. It translates to CASSYETPGGYGYTF.

The chain joins TRBV7-9 to TRBJ1-4; TRBD1 matches at 9 bases. Per germline, CDR1 SEHNR and CDR2 FQNEAQ (reference sequence). Trimming cost V 4 bases and J 8 bases; bases outside gene matches: 14. This CDR3 is 17 amino acids long. Here the CDR3 reads CASSSTTPGQGGEKLFF. The CDR3 coding sequence is TGTGCCAGCAGCTCTACTACTCCGGGACAGGGAGGGGAAAAACTGTTTTTT.

This clone was observed once. The J gene is TRBJ2-1, the V gene TRBV15, with TRBD1 identical over 8 bases. Per germline, CDR1 LNHNV and CDR2 YYDKDF (reference sequence). The trim removed 4 bases at V and 7 bases at J, leaving 15 bases unmatched. This CDR3 has 17 amino acids. The CDR3 sequence: CATSILRVGQGGNEQFF. CDR3 nucleotides: TGTGCCACCAGCATCCTCCGGGTAGGACAGGGTGGGAATGAGCAGTTCTTC.

The chain recombines TRBV7-2 with TRBJ1-3; D remains ambiguous. Trimming cost V 5 bases and J 0 bases, with 14 bases left between them. This CDR3 is 16 amino acids long. The V gene's germline CDR1 is SGHTA and CDR2 FQGNSA. In nucleotides, the CDR3 is TGTGCCAGCAGCCGGGAGGGCAGAAGCTCTGGAAACACCATATATTTT. It codes for CASSREGRSSGNTIYF.

The rearrangement joins TRBV18 to TRBJ1-2; D is ambiguous. The V gene lost 0 bases and the J gene lost 5 bases, with 13 bases spanning the gap. CDR1 and CDR2 (germline): KGHSH, LQKENI. CDR3 length: 15 residues. CDR3 region: CASSPPEAAGYGYTF. The DNA for the CDR3 is TGTGCCAGCTCACCACCAGAGGCAGCCGGGTATGGCTACACCTTC.

The chain combines TRBV15 with TRBJ1-5; weak D call: TRBD1 (5 bases). CDR1 LNHNV and CDR2 YYDKDF come from the germline V gene (reference sequence). This CDR3 is 15 amino acids long. The germline V and J ends were trimmed by 0 bases and 7 bases, with 13 bases remaining between them. This CDR3 reads CATSRDLTVKQPQHF. CDR3 in DNA: TGTGCCACCAGCAGAGATCTGACAGTTAAACAGCCCCAGCATTTT.

The V call is TRBV19, the J call TRBJ2-2; tentative D call: TRBD2 (5 bases). Trimming cost V 3 bases and J 7 bases, with 9 bases left between them. Germline V gene sequence: CDR1 LNHDA, CDR2 SQIVND (reference sequence). The CDR3 spans 13 residues. The CDR3 nucleotides are TGTGCCAGTAGTATCATCGGAGGCGGGGAGCTGTTTTTT. Protein: CASSIIGGGELFF. Drawing the rest from reference TRBV19 and TRBJ2-2, the complete variable domain is DGGITQSPKYLFRKEGQNVTLSCEQNLNHDAMYWYRQDPGQGLRLIYYSQIVNDFQKGDIAEGYSVSREKKESFPLTVTSAQKNPTAFYLCASSIIGGGELFFGEGSRLTVL.

The chain has TRBV19 and TRBJ2-4; D gene ambiguous. CDR1 and CDR2 (germline): LNHDA, SQIVND (reference sequence). The CDR3 contains 14 residues. V was cut by 7 bases and J by 1 base, with 11 bases left in between. The CDR3 region is CASMKSDAKNIQYF. CDR3 DNA: TGTGCCAGTATGAAGTCCGACGCCAAAAACATTCAGTACTTC. The entire variable domain, with the rest obtained from reference TRBV19 and TRBJ2-4, is as follows: DGGITQSPKYLFRKEGQNVTLSCEQNLNHDAMYWYRQDPGQGLRLIYYSQIVNDFQKGDIAEGYSVSREKKESFPLTVTSAQKNPTAFYLCASMKSDAKNIQYFGAGTRLSVL.

The gene calls are TRBV9 and TRBJ2-2; 7 nucleotides agree with TRBD2. V lost 3 bases, J lost 0 bases, and 8 bases stayed unmatched. The germline gives CDR1 SGDLS, CDR2 YYNGEE. The length of the CDR3 is 17 residues. CDR3 region: CASSATGAGTNTGELFF. The CDR3, as DNA: TGTGCCAGCAGCGCCACCGGAGCGGGGACGAACACCGGGGAGCTGTTTTTT. Combining the CDR3 with reference TRBV9 and TRBJ2-2 gives the whole variable domain DSGVTQTPKHLITATGQRVTLRCSPRSGDLSVYWYQQSLDQGLQFLIQYYNGEERAKGNILERFSAQQFPDLHSELNLSSLELGDSALYFCASSATGAGTNTGELFFGEGSRLTVL.

The gene calls are TRBV18 and TRBJ2-2; 7 bases align to TRBD1. J gave up 6 bases and V 3 bases, and 10 bases lay outside the gene matches. CDR1 is KGHSH and CDR2 is LQKENI in the germline V gene. The CDR3 length is 16 residues. The CDR3 DNA is TGTGCCAGCTCACCGGTTACCGGGACAGTTTCCGGGGAGCTGTTTTTT. Amino acids: CASSPVTGTVSGELFF.

The gene calls are TRBV5-1 and TRBJ2-1, with TRBD2 identical over 8 bases. V shed 4 bases and J 5 bases; nucleotides not matched to a gene: 11. Germline lookup yields CDR1 SGHRS and CDR2 YFSETQ. This CDR3 is 16 amino acids long. CDR3 sequence (DNA): TGCGCCAGCAGCCCCTCAGCGGGAGTCGTCCACAATGAGCAGTTCTTC. Its translation: CASSPSAGVVHNEQFF.

The chain combines TRBV6-6 with TRBJ1-5, with 9 bases that match TRBD1. Losses at the gene ends were 7 bases for V and 7 bases for J; bases not matched to a gene: 11. In germline, CDR1 is MNHNY, CDR2 SVGAGI (reference sequence). The CDR3 has 15 residues. The CDR3, as DNA: TGTGCCAGCACCGGTACAGGGGGCGCAGGACAGCCCCAGCATTTT. It specifies CASTGTGGAGQPQHF.

Worth noting for this clone: The same CDR3 can be traced to other DNA sequences in this sample. The chain employs TRBV10-3 and TRBJ2-2, with 8 bases fitting TRBD2. The junction had 2 bases not matched to a gene; V was cut back by 0 bases and J by 2 bases. Looked up from germline, CDR1 is ENHRY and CDR2 is SYGVKD. This CDR3 is 16 amino acids long. DNA of the CDR3: TGTGCCATCAGTGAGTCCGCGGGAGGCAACACCGGGGAGCTGTTTTTT. Its translation is CAISESAGGNTGELFF.

This chain joins TRBV10-3 and TRBJ2-1, with 9 bases lining up with TRBD2. Germline V gene lookup returns CDR1 ENHRY and CDR2 SYGVKD. The CDR3 loop spans 15 amino acids. The V gene end was trimmed by 8 bases and the J gene end by 11 bases; junction bases not matched to a gene: 16. CDR3 sequence reads: CAIGEGLAGSIQQFF. Here the CDR3 DNA reads TGTGCCATCGGGGAGGGGCTAGCGGGATCTATTCAGCAGTTCTTC.

J is TRBJ2-5 and V is TRBV4-3; 7 bases line up with TRBD2. The DNA end is more similar to TRBJ2-7, so the J call may be wrong. CDR1 and CDR2 from the germline V gene are LGHNA and YSLEER. CDR3 length equals 13 residues. CDR3 protein: CASSRRGGDEQYF. Written as DNA, the CDR3 is TGCGCCAGCAGCCGGCGGGGAGGGGACGAGCAGTACTTC.

The rearrangement joins TRBV19 to TRBJ2-1; 12 bases line up with TRBD1. CDR1 is LNHDA, CDR2 SQIVND, per germline (reference sequence). Trimming at V came to 3 bases and at J to 4 bases, leaving 13 bases not matched to a gene. The CDR3 runs 19 residues. The CDR3 loop reads CASSIWGQGALKRYNEQFF. As DNA, the CDR3 is TGTGCCAGTAGTATTTGGGGACAGGGGGCTTTAAAAAGATACAATGAGCAGTTCTTC.

Notes on this clone: The identical CDR3 is also encoded by other nucleotide sequences in the sample. J is TRBJ1-5 and V is TRBV2; D gene unclear. This CDR3 spans 12 amino acids. Germline lookup yields CDR1 SNHLY and CDR2 FYNNEI. V was pared by 4 bases and J by 6 bases, with 7 bases between. The CDR3 bases are TGTGCCAGCAGTGGGCAAGGTCAGCCCCAGCATTTT. It specifies CASSGQGQPQHF.

This clone has more than one count but fewer than ten. The rearrangement uses TRBV11-2 and TRBJ1-5; D uncertain. The CDR3 runs 15 residues. V was trimmed by 1 base and J by 3 bases, leaving 10 bases between them. Germline V CDR1 and CDR2: SGHAT, FQNNGV. The CDR3 protein is CASSLARGNNQPQHF. The CDR3 region has the DNA TGTGCCAGCAGCTTAGCCCGGGGAAACAATCAGCCCCAGCATTTT.

This sequence joins TRBV7-2 and TRBJ1-6; D uncertain. CDR3 length: 15 residues. Germline V gives CDR1 SGHTA, CDR2 FQGNSA. The germline V and J ends were trimmed by 6 bases and 7 bases, with 16 bases remaining between them. CDR3 DNA: TGTGCCAGCAGGCTACGTACAGAAGGAAATTCACCCCTCCACTTT. It codes for CASRLRTEGNSPLHF.

This chain connects TRBV28 to TRBJ2-1; D unresolved. The germline gives CDR1 MDHEN, CDR2 SYDVKM. V was trimmed by 4 bases and J by 7 bases, leaving 5 bases between them. The CDR3 loop spans 11 amino acids. The CDR3 nucleotides are TGTGCCAGCAGTTCGGAAAATGAGCAGTTCTTC. It codes for CASSSENEQFF.

The J gene is TRBJ2-7, the V gene TRBV7-8, with unresolved D. Trimming took off 2 bases at V and 6 bases at J, with 5 bases between the two ends. The CDR3 contains 11 residues. Germline V gene lookup returns CDR1 SGHVS and CDR2 FQNEAQ. CDR3 residues: CASSLMSEQYF. DNA for the CDR3: TGTGCCAGCAGCTTAATGAGCGAGCAGTACTTC.

V gene TRBV19 combines with J gene TRBJ2-1; no reliable D call. The CDR3 sequence is 12 residues long. Trimming pared 0 bases from V and 7 bases from J, leaving 4 bases between. CDR1 LNHDA and CDR2 SQIVND come from the germline V gene (reference sequence). As DNA, the CDR3 is TGTGCCAGTAGTATAGAGGGAAATGAGCAGTTCTTC. Translation gives CASSIEGNEQFF.

This clone was recorded a few times. The V gene is TRBV9, the J gene TRBJ1-4; 7 positions match TRBD1. V lost 4 bases to trimming and J lost 0 bases; unmatched junction nucleotides: 0. The germline gives CDR1 SGDLS, CDR2 YYNGEE. The CDR3 is 14 residues long. The DNA for the CDR3 is TGTGCCAGCAGCCAGGGGGCAACTAATGAAAAACTGTTTTTT. Amino acids: CASSQGATNEKLFF.

J is TRBJ1-5 and V is TRBV19, with D unresolved. Germline CDR1 reads LNHDA; CDR2 reads SQIVND (reference sequence). CDR3 length equals 15 residues. The V gene lost 3 bases and the J gene lost 5 bases, with 14 bases spanning the gap. The CDR3 DNA follows: TGTGCCAGTAGTATTTCATCGACGGTGGATCAGCCCCAGCATTTT. Its protein product is CASSISSTVDQPQHF.

The chain joins TRBV11-2 to TRBJ2-1; no clear D gene. This CDR3 is built from 16 residues. Trimming left V 0 bases short and J 0 bases short, with 9 bases between. The germline V gene encodes CDR1 SGHAT and CDR2 FQNNGV. CDR3 sequence reads: CASSLDRAASYNEQFF. For the CDR3, the DNA is TGTGCCAGCAGCTTAGATCGGGCGGCCTCCTACAATGAGCAGTTCTTC.